These T cell receptor beta chains were read from a single sample in a study of T cell responses to AZD1222 COVID-19 vaccine. TCRdb keeps only in-frame clones here, not all; method: immunoSEQ multiplex PCR. The sample lists roughly 130,000 clones, 85% to 90% occurring once. This specimen consisted of peripheral blood, obtained on day 0 of AZD1222 vaccination. These receptors came from an adult in good health. Each CDR3 is given with its conserved first and last residue. Fields, in order: D gene, CDR3 length, clone size, J gene, V gene, CDR3 protein, CDR3 DNA. A D gene is named only where the DNA matches it firmly. Rows give clone size only sometimes, using once, few, many, or a class for an expanded clone.

>TRBD2|18|-|TRBJ2-1|TRBV5-4
CASSMSVRSGRGYNEQFF
TGTGCCAGCAGCATGTCGGTTCGGAGCGGGAGGGGATACAATGAGCAGTTCTTC
>TRBD2|17|-|TRBJ2-7|TRBV5-1
CASSLGAASGSSYEQYF
TGCGCCAGCAGCTTGGGGGCCGCTAGCGGGAGCTCCTACGAGCAGTACTTC
>-|15|-|TRBJ1-1|TRBV19
CASSTPSDMNTEAFF
TGTGCCAGTAGTACCCCCTCGGACATGAACACTGAAGCTTTCTTT
>TRBD2|14|-|TRBJ2-1|TRBV30
CAWELAGVYNEQFF
TGTGCCTGGGAACTAGCGGGAGTCTACAATGAGCAGTTCTTC
>-|18|once|TRBJ2-3|TRBV5-1
CASSLARNTRTSTDTQYF
TGCGCCAGCAGCTTGGCTAGGAACACGCGTACTAGCACAGATACGCAGTATTTT
>-|16|-|TRBJ1-5|TRBV2
CASSVSPGTPNQPQHF
TGTGCCAGCAGCGTCAGTCCCGGGACTCCCAATCAGCCCCAGCATTTT
>TRBD1|17|-|TRBJ2-6|TRBV7-9
CASSLRQGATGANVLTF
TGTGCCAGCAGCCTAAGACAGGGGGCGACTGGGGCCAACGTCCTGACTTTC
>TRBD2|20|-|TRBJ2-1|TRBV15
CATSIDLGGLAGGYYNEQFF
TGTGCCACCAGCATTGACTTAGGGGGGCTAGCGGGAGGGTATTACAATGAGCAGTTCTTC
>TRBD2|16|-|TRBJ2-3|TRBV3-1/TRBV3-2
CASSQNGLAATDTQYF
TGTGCCAGCAGCCAAAACGGACTAGCGGCCACAGATACGCAGTATTTT
>TRBD1|16|once|TRBJ2-3|TRBV19
CASSIPRGQGQDTQYF
TGTGCCAGTAGTATCCCCCGCGGACAGGGGCAAGATACGCAGTATTTT
>TRBD2|15|-|TRBJ2-2|TRBV9
CASSVARTSVGELFF
TGTGCCAGCAGCGTAGCTAGGACTAGCGTCGGGGAGCTGTTTTTT
>-|15|-|TRBJ2-7|TRBV4-1
CASSQDRGRVYEQYF
TGCGCCAGCAGCCAAGACAGGGGAAGGGTATACGAGCAGTACTTC
>-|14|-|TRBJ2-6|TRBV7-3
CASSPYAGANVLTF
TGTGCCAGCAGCCCTTATGCTGGGGCCAACGTCCTGACTTTC
>-|14|-|TRBJ1-1|TRBV9
CASSVGRTDTEAFF
TGTGCCAGCAGCGTAGGCCGGACAGACACTGAAGCTTTCTTT
>-|15|medium-sized|TRBJ1-4|TRBV30
CSSNPGATDNEKLFF
TGTTCCTCCAATCCGGGGGCGACTGATAATGAAAAACTGTTTTTT
>-|13|-|TRBJ2-1|TRBV27
CASSPTVEDEQFF
TGTGCCAGCAGCCCAACGGTCGAGGATGAGCAGTTCTTC
>TRBD1|16|-|TRBJ1-2|TRBV4-3
CASSQDLTGWGYGYTF
TGCGCCAGCAGCCAAGATTTGACAGGGTGGGGCTATGGCTACACCTTC
>TRBD1|15|-|TRBJ1-6|TRBV4-3
CASSLGTGDNSPLHF
TGCGCCAGCAGCCTGGGGACAGGAGATAATTCACCCCTCCACTTT
>TRBD1|14|once|TRBJ1-2|TRBV30
CAWSSGTGNYGYTF
TGTGCCTGGAGTTCCGGGACAGGGAACTATGGCTACACCTTC
>-|14|-|TRBJ1-2|TRBV28
CASSFTGGRDGYTF
TGTGCCAGCAGTTTCACCGGGGGGCGCGATGGCTACACCTTC
>-|13|-|TRBJ2-7|TRBV19
CASSPGQSYEQYF
TGTGCCAGTAGTCCCGGACAGTCCTACGAGCAGTACTTC
>TRBD2|15|-|TRBJ2-2|TRBV19
CASGGLAMNTGELFF
TGTGCCAGTGGAGGACTAGCCATGAACACCGGGGAGCTGTTTTTT
>-|17|-|TRBJ2-2|TRBV6-2/TRBV6-3
CASSYSAEPQNTGELFF
TGTGCCAGCAGTTACTCGGCAGAGCCCCAGAACACCGGGGAGCTGTTTTTT
>-|14|-|TRBJ2-7|TRBV7-3
CASSLRGGLYEQYF
TGTGCCAGCAGCTTAAGAGGGGGTCTCTACGAGCAGTACTTC
>TRBD2|13|-|TRBJ2-3|TRBV6-5
CASSGRNTDTQYF
TGTGCCAGTAGCGGGAGGAACACAGATACGCAGTATTTT
>-|15|-|TRBJ2-3|TRBV7-9
CASSPRTPSTDTQYF
TGTGCCAGCAGCCCCAGGACTCCAAGCACAGATACGCAGTATTTT
>-|15|-|TRBJ2-7|TRBV6-2/TRBV6-3
CASSREGRMGYEQYF
TGTGCCAGCAGTCGCGAGGGACGAATGGGCTACGAGCAGTACTTC
>-|14|-|TRBJ2-7|TRBV14
CASSRYPEFYEQYF
TGTGCCAGCAGCCGATATCCAGAGTTCTACGAGCAGTACTTC
>TRBD1|13|-|TRBJ1-1|TRBV30
CAWGKDRVGEAFF
TGTGCCTGGGGGAAGGACAGGGTGGGTGAAGCTTTCTTT
>-|15|-|TRBJ1-5|TRBV5-1
CASSSTGNSNQPQHF
TGCGCCAGCAGTTCTACAGGGAACAGCAATCAGCCCCAGCATTTT
>TRBD1|13|once|TRBJ1-1|TRBV29-1
CSVAGTGRTEAFF
TGCAGCGTTGCCGGGACAGGGCGCACTGAAGCTTTCTTT
>-|8|-|TRBJ1-1|TRBV29-1
CSGDRAFF
TGCAGCGGGGACCGGGCTTTCTTT
>-|12|few|TRBJ1-1|TRBV10-3
CAISNPNTEAFF
TGTGCCATCAGTAACCCGAACACTGAAGCTTTCTTT
>TRBD1|13|-|TRBJ2-5|TRBV6-5
CASSLDRAETQYF
TGTGCCAGCAGTTTGGACAGGGCGGAGACCCAGTACTTC
>-|13|-|TRBJ2-7|TRBV7-7
CASSPSGVTEQYF
TGTGCTAGCAGCCCAAGTGGGGTAACCGAGCAGTACTTC
>-|13|-|TRBJ1-1|TRBV2
CASSEGSGAEAFF
TGTGCCAGCAGTGAAGGCAGTGGGGCTGAAGCTTTCTTT
>-|11|-|TRBJ2-5|TRBV11-2
CASSASGSQYF
TGTGCCAGCAGCGCATCCGGGTCACAGTACTTC
>TRBD2|16|-|TRBJ2-3|TRBV9
CASSAGGLAGVHTQYF
TGTGCCAGCAGCGCGGGAGGACTAGCGGGAGTACATACGCAGTATTTT
>TRBD2|15|-|TRBJ2-1|TRBV7-9
CASSPGLAANNEQFF
TGTGCCAGCAGCCCGGGACTAGCGGCTAACAATGAGCAGTTCTTC
>TRBD1|14|-|TRBJ2-2|TRBV10-1
CASKTGVLDGELFF
TGCGCCAGCAAAACAGGGGTCCTGGACGGGGAGCTGTTTTTT
>TRBD1|15|-|TRBJ2-7|TRBV28
CASSLTTGGAYEQYF
TGTGCCAGCAGTTTAACTACAGGGGGCGCCTACGAGCAGTACTTC
>TRBD1|15|-|TRBJ2-1|TRBV13
CASSSRQGLYNEQFF
TGTGCCAGCAGCTCCAGACAGGGGCTATACAATGAGCAGTTCTTC
>-|13|-|TRBJ1-2|TRBV12-3/TRBV12-4
CASTLDGIRGYTF
TGTGCCAGCACCCTCGACGGCATACGTGGCTACACCTTC
>-|16|few|TRBJ2-7|TRBV24-1
CATSAKRDTETYEQYF
TGTGCCACCAGTGCAAAACGAGACACAGAAACCTACGAGCAGTACTTC
>-|18|-|TRBJ2-6|TRBV9
CASSPEGGTGSGANVLTF
TGTGCCAGCAGCCCCGAGGGCGGTACAGGGTCTGGGGCCAACGTCCTGACTTTC
>TRBD2|15|-|TRBJ2-1|TRBV29-1
CSVEFGTRAYNEQFF
TGCAGCGTTGAGTTTGGGACTAGGGCCTACAATGAGCAGTTCTTC
>-|15|-|TRBJ2-3|TRBV4-2
CASSHALGSADTQYF
TGTGCCAGCAGCCACGCCTTAGGGTCCGCAGATACGCAGTATTTT
>-|15|medium-sized|TRBJ1-1|TRBV9
CASSVAEGGHTEAFF
TGTGCCAGCAGCGTAGCGGAGGGGGGACACACTGAAGCTTTCTTT
>TRBD1|15|few|TRBJ1-2|TRBV7-2
CASSLRQGRLYGYTF
TGTGCCAGCAGCTTACGACAGGGACGGCTTTATGGCTACACCTTC
>-|14|-|TRBJ1-5|TRBV9
CASSVGGDPQPQHF
TGTGCCAGCAGCGTAGGCGGGGATCCTCAGCCCCAGCATTTT
>TRBD2|15|-|TRBJ2-5|TRBV29-1
CSGRGLADPGETQYF
TGCAGCGGGAGGGGACTAGCGGATCCTGGGGAGACCCAGTACTTC
>-|16|few|TRBJ1-5|TRBV5-6
CASSLRGARGNQPQHF
TGTGCCAGCAGCTTGAGGGGGGCGCGGGGCAATCAGCCCCAGCATTTT
>TRBD2|14|-|TRBJ2-2|TRBV10-3
CAISDREDTGELFF
TGTGCCATCAGTGACCGGGAGGACACCGGGGAGCTGTTTTTT
>-|14|-|TRBJ1-4|TRBV6-4
CASSDGQDPEKLFF
TGTGCCAGCAGTGACGGGCAGGATCCAGAAAAACTGTTTTTT